The clone carrying this TCR beta chain showed up many times. The antigen is undetermined. Diagnosis of hyperthyroidism was new in patients aged 18 to 65, and its duration was under 2 months. TCR beta CDR3 region amplification was performed from RNA transcripts. Researchers ran a first-round RT-PCR on the TCR CDR3 using the HTBI primer set. TCRdb independently ran MiXCR on the multiplex PCR reads; one entry per CDR3 protein. The profile covers 550,000 to 800,000 distinct CDR3 sequences, with about 17% appearing a single time and over 7.5% taken by the ten largest. Trimming stripped 2 bases from V and 5 bases from J, with 9 bases between. CDR3 size: 13 residues. CDR1 and CDR2 from the germline V gene are SGHTA and FQGTGA. The data originate from a study of T cells in Graves' hyperthyroidism and ophthalmopathy. Study-level background: At initial diagnosis, before any treatment had begun, peripheral blood was obtained.

Findings of the study overall: The model forecast ophthalmopathy, anticipating it by a median around 6.5 months before onset. Blood held most thyroid clonotypes expanded above 0.001 frequency.

Sequenced material: blood. This TCR came from a man in his late teens or twenties with Graves' hyperthyroidism. V gene TRBV7-3 combines with J gene TRBJ2-5; a possible D gene is TRBD1 (6 bases). The DNA of the CDR3 is TGTGCCAGCAGCTTACAGGGGCAGGAGACCCAGTACTTC. Its protein is CASSLQGQETQYF. Combining the CDR3 with reference TRBV7-3 and TRBJ2-5 gives the whole variable domain GAGVSQTPSNKVTEKGKYVELRCDPISGHTALYWYRQSLGQGPEFLIYFQGTGAADDSGLPNDRFFAVRPEGSVSTLKIQRTERGDSAVYLCASSLQGQETQYFGPGTRLLVL.